Below, 10 T cell receptor beta chains from the same sample are listed, as sequenced in a study of CD8 T cells in Susac syndrome (dated by TCRdb to about 2019). Receptor libraries were prepared by the immunoSEQ multiplex PCR assay. RNA was extracted using the RNeasy kit, and roughly 0.5 to 1 microgram was reverse transcribed with random hexamers. TCRdb cleaned the public reads at Q25 with fastp, built clones with MiXCR and kept in-frame beta chains. Each CDR3 protein gets just one entry, which takes the most common genes and DNA from the rows behind it. The sample table records 200,000 to 250,000 distinct CDR3 sequences; around 96% of these occur just once. Together, the top ten hold roughly 0.1% of the sample. The specimen sequenced was CD4+ T cells from PBMCs. These TCRs come from a human donor with multiple sclerosis.

The chain recombines TRBV30 with TRBJ1-2; 10 bases line up with TRBD1. Per the germline V gene, CDR1 is GTSNPN and CDR2 is SVGIG (reference sequence). There are 14 residues in the CDR3. V lost 2 bases, J lost 6 bases, and 6 bases stayed unmatched. CDR3 sequence (DNA): TGTGCCTGGAGTCCACGGGGGACAGGGGATGGCTACACCTTC. Protein: CAWSPRGTGDGYTF.

The chain carries TRBV28 and TRBJ1-4, with a tentative D call TRBD1 (6 bases). The germline gives CDR1 MDHEN, CDR2 SYDVKM. There are 13 residues in the CDR3. The V end lost 5 bases, the J end lost 5 bases, and 9 bases lay between the germline ends. Written as DNA, the CDR3 is TGTGCCAGCAGTAGAGGGGGGAATGAAAAACTGTTTTTT. Protein product: CASSRGGNEKLFF.

The genes are TRBV4-1 and TRBJ1-5; no clear D gene. Germline CDR1 and CDR2: MGHRA and YSYEKL. V lost 0 bases, J lost 0 bases, and 9 bases lay in between. The CDR3 is 16 residues long. Written as DNA, the CDR3 is TGCGCCAGCAGCCAAGATGGGGTTCCTAGCAATCAGCCCCAGCATTTT. Translated: CASSQDGVPSNQPQHF.

The chain couples TRBV3-1 to TRBJ2-3; D possibly corresponds to TRBD2 (6 bases). This CDR3 comprises 16 residues. Germline-derived CDR1 and CDR2 are LGHDT and YNNKEL (reference sequence). V lost 2 bases to trimming and J lost 6 bases, with 18 bases between them. The CDR3 nucleotides are TGTGCCAGCAGCCAAAGGGCGAGCGGAGGGGTGGATACGCAGTATTTT. Amino acids: CASSQRASGGVDTQYF.

The V and J genes are TRBV3-1 and TRBJ1-5; weak D call: TRBD1 (5 bases). CDR1 and CDR2 from the germline V gene are LGHDT and YNNKEL (reference sequence). This CDR3 is 13 amino acids long. The V gene lost 4 bases and the J gene lost 3 bases, with 7 bases spanning the gap. In nucleotides, the CDR3 is TGTGCCAGCAGCCGACAGCACAATCAGCCCCAGCATTTT. It translates to CASSRQHNQPQHF.

The rearrangement joins TRBV7-2 to TRBJ2-3; 8 bases agree with TRBD2. Trimming removed 1 base from V and 5 bases from J; junction bases left unmatched: 2. The CDR3 is 14 residues long. From germline, CDR1 is SGHTA and CDR2 FQGNSA. Written as DNA, the CDR3 is TGTGCCAGCAGCTTAGGAGCGGGGGTAGATACGCAGTATTTT. The encoded protein is CASSLGAGVDTQYF.

This sequence joins TRBV30 and TRBJ1-2; TRBD1 matches 8 bases. The CDR3 is made up of 14 amino acids. From germline, CDR1 is GTSNPN and CDR2 SVGIG (reference sequence). J was trimmed by 6 bases and V by 0 bases; bases with no gene match: 6. The CDR3 DNA reads as TGTGCCTGGAGTGTCCGGACAGGGAGTCATGGCTACACCTTC. Residues: CAWSVRTGSHGYTF. Drawing the rest from reference TRBV30 and TRBJ1-2, the complete variable domain is SQTIHQWPATLVQPVGSPLSLECTVEGTSNPNLYWYRQAAGRGLQLLFYSVGIGQISSEVPQNLSASRPQDRQFILSSKKLLLSDSGFYLCAWSVRTGSHGYTFGSGTRLTVV.

The chain couples TRBV29-1 to TRBJ2-5; no reliable D call. V was trimmed by 5 bases and J by 4 bases, leaving 20 bases between them. Germline CDR1 reads SQVTM; CDR2 reads ANQGSEA. The CDR3 has 15 amino acids. The CDR3 reads CSVRKGLSWGETQYF. Written as DNA, the CDR3 is TGCAGCGTTAGAAAAGGGCTATCCTGGGGAGAGACCCAGTACTTC. Together with reference TRBV29-1 and TRBJ2-5, the CDR3 gives the full variable domain: SAVISQKPSRDICQRGTSLTIQCQVDSQVTMMFWYRQQPGQSLTLIATANQGSEATYESGFVIDKFPISRPNLTFSTLTVSNMSPEDSSIYLCSVRKGLSWGETQYFGPGTRLLVL.

The chain has TRBV6-5 and TRBJ2-1, with TRBD2 as a possible D gene (6 bases). CDR1 is MNHEY, CDR2 SVGAGI, per germline. The CDR3 loop spans 17 amino acids. Trimming took 0 bases from V and 5 from J, leaving 17 bases between them. CDR3 nucleotide sequence: TGTGCCAGCAGTTACTCGATGCGGGGAAATTTGAACAATGAGCAGTTCTTC. Amino acid sequence: CASSYSMRGNLNNEQFF.

This clonotype appeared once. J is TRBJ2-5 and V is TRBV18; D remains unclear. Germline CDR1 and CDR2: KGHSH and LQKENI. The length of the CDR3 is 13 residues. Trimming cost V 6 bases and J 5 bases, with 13 bases left between them. CDR3 protein: CASSPSRPETQYF. In DNA form, the CDR3 reads TGTGCCAGCTCGCCTTCCCGCCCGGAGACCCAGTACTTC.